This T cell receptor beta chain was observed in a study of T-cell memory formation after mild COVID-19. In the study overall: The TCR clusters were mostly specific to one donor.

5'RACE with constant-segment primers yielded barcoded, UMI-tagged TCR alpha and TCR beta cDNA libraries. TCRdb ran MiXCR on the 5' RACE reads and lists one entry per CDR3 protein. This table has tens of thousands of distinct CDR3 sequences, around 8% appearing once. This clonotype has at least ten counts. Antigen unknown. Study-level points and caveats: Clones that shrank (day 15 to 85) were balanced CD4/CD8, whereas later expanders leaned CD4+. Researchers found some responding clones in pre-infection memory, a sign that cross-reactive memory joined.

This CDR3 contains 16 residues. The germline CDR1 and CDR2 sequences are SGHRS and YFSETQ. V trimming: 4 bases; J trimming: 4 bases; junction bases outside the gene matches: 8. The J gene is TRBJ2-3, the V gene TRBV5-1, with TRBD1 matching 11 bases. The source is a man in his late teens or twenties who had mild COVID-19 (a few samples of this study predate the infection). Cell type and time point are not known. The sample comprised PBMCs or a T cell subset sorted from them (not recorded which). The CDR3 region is CASSGRTGGASDTQYF. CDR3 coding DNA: TGCGCCAGCAGCGGGAGGACAGGGGGCGCATCAGATACGCAGTATTTT.